This T cell receptor beta chain was observed in a study of shared clonotypes between healthy human individuals. The CDR3 covers 15 residues. CDR1 is SGDLS and CDR2 is YYNGEE in the germline V gene. V shed 1 base, J shed 7 bases, and the junction held 5 bases outside the gene matches. Clones were sequenced by immunoSEQ multiplex PCR, and TCRdb holds only the in-frame ones, with some missing. This table has a few hundred thousand clones, approximately 97% appearing once. The origin of this receptor is a woman aged 25-40 years in good health. The sample was naive CD4+ T cells sorted from blood. Subset described: CD45RA+ positively selected. The chain employs TRBV9 and TRBJ2-1; 10 bases agree with TRBD2. The CDR3 DNA is TGTGCCAGCAGCGTACGAGCGGGAGGGGTAAATGAGCAGTTCTTC. This sequence encodes CASSVRAGGVNEQFF.